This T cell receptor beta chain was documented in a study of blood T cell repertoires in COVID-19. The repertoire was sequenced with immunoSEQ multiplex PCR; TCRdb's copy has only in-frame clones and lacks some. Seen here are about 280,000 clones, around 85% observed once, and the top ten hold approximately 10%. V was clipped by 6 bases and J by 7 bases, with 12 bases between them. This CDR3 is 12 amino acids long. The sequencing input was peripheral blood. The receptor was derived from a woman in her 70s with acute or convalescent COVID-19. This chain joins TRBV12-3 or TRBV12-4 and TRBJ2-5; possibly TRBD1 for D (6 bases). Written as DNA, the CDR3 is TGTGCCAGCAGGCGGACAGAGGGGACCCAGTACTTC. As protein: CASRRTEGTQYF.